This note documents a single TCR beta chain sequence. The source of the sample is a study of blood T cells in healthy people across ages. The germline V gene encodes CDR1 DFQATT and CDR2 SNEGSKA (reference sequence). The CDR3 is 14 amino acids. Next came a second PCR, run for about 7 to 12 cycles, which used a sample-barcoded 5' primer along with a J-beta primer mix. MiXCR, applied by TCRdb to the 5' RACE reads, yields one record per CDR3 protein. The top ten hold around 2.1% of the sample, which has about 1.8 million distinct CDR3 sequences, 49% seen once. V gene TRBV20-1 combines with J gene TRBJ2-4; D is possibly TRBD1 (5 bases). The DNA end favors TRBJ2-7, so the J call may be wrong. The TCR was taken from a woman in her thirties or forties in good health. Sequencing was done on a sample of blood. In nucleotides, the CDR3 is TGCAGTGCCAGGGCGCAGCCAAATCCCTACGAGCAGTACTTC. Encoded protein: CSARAQPNPYEQYF.